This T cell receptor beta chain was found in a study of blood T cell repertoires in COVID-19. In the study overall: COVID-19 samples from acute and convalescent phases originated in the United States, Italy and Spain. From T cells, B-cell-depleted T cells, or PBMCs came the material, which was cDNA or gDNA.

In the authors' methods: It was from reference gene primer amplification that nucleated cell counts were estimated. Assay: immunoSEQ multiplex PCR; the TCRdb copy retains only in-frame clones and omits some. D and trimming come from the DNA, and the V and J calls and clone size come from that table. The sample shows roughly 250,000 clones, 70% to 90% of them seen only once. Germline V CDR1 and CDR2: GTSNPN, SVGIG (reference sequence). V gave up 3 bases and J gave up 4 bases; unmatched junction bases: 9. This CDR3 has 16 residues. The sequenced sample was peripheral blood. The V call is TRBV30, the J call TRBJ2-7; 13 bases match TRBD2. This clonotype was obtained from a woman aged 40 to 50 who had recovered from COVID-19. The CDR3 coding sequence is TGTGCCTGGAGGATAAGAGGACTAGCGGGAGAGTACGAGCAGTACTTC. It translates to CAWRIRGLAGEYEQYF.